This T cell receptor beta chain was profiled in a study of blood T cell repertoires in COVID-19. Study-wide background: Specimens from acute and convalescent COVID-19 originated in the United States, Italy and Spain. The cDNA or gDNA used as material had been derived from T cells, B-cell-depleted T cells, or PBMCs.

The study drew participants aged about 18 to 90 years from 20 to 30 US areas. Assignment of participants to cohorts was predicated upon participant-reported clinical history. Using immunoSEQ multiplex PCR, the repertoire was profiled, and TCRdb retains in-frame clones only, with some absent. The repertoire holds about 250,000 clones, with 85% as singletons. With respect to this clone: The same CDR3 also results from other DNA sequences found in this sample.

Input material: PBMCs or T cells enriched from blood (not recorded which). The clonotype was recovered from a woman aged 45-65 years with acute COVID-19.

The CDR3 DNA follows: TGCGCCAGCAGCTTGGTGCAGGGTGACACTGAAGCTTTCTTT. Protein: CASSLVQGDTEAFF. The chain uses TRBV5-1 and TRBJ1-1, with a weak D call TRBD1 (5 bases). CDR1 is SGHRS, CDR2 YFSETQ, per germline. CDR3 size: 14 residues. The V end lost 0 bases, the J end lost 3 bases, and 9 bases lay between the germline ends.